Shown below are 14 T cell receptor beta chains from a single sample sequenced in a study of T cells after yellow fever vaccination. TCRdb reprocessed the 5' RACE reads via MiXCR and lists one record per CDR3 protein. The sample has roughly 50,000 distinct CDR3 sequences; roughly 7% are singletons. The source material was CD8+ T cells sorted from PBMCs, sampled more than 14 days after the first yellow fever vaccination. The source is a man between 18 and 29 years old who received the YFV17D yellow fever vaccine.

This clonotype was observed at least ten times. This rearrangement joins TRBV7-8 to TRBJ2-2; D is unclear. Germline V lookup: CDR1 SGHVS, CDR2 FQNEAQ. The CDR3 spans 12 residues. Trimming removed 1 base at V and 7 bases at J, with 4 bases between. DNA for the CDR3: TGTGCCAGCAGCTTAGGGTTCGGGGAGCTGTTTTTT. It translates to CASSLGFGELFF.

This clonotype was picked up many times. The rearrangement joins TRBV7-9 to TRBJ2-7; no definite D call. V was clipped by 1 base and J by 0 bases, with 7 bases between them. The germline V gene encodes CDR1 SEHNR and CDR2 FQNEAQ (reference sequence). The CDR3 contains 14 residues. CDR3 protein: CASSLGEISYEQYF. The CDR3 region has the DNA TGTGCCAGCAGCTTAGGTGAAATCTCCTACGAGCAGTACTTC.

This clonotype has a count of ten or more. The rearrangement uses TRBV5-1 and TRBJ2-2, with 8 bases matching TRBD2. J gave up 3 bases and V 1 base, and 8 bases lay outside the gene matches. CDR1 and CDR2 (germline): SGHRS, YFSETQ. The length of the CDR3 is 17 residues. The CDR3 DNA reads TGCGCCAGCAGCTTGCTAGCGGGCCCACGAGACACCGGGGAGCTGTTTTTT. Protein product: CASSLLAGPRDTGELFF.

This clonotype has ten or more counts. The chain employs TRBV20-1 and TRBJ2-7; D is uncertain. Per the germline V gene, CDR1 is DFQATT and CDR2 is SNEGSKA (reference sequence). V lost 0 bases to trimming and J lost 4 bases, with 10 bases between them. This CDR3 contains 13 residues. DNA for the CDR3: TGCAGTGCTAGAGAGGTGTCCACATACGAGCAGTACGTC. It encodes CSAREVSTYEQYV.

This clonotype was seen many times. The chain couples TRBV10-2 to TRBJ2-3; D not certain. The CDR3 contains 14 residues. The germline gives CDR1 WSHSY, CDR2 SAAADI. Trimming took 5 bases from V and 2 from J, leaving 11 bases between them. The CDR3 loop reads CASSNRAITDTQYF. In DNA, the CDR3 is TGCGCCAGCAGTAATAGGGCTATCACAGATACGCAGTATTTT.

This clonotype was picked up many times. The CDR3 reads CASSAVSGELFF. CDR3 DNA sequence: TGTGCCAGCAGTGCCGTCAGCGGGGAGCTGTTTTTT. The rearrangement links TRBV25-1 to TRBJ2-2; no clear D. Germline V gene sequence: CDR1 MGHDK, CDR2 SYGVNS. V shed 4 bases and J shed 7 bases, with 7 bases lying between them. The CDR3 runs to 12 residues.

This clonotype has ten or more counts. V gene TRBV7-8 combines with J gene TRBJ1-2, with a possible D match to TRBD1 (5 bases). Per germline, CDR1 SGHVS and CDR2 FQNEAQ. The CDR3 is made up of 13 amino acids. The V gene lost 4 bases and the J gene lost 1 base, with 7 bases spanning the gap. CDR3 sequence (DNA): TGTGCCAGCAGCTCGACAGTTAACTATGGCTACACCTTC. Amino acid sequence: CASSSTVNYGYTF.

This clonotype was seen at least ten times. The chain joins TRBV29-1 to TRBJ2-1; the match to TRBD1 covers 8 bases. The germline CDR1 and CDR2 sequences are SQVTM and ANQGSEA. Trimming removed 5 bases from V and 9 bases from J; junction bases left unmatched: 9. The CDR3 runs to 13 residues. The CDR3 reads CSVQDRADTEQFF. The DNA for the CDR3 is TGCAGCGTTCAGGACAGGGCGGATACTGAGCAGTTCTTC.

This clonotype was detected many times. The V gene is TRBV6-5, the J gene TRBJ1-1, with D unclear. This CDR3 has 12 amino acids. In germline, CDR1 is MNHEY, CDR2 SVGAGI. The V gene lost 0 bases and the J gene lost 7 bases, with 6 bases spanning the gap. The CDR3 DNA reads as TGTGCCAGCAGTTACTCCGGAGGTGAAGCTTTCTTT. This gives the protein CASSYSGGEAFF.

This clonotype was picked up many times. CDR3 in DNA: TGCGCCAGCAGTGATGGGGGTACGCAGTATTTT. As protein: CASSDGGTQYF. This chain joins TRBV10-2 and TRBJ2-3; the D gene could be TRBD1 or TRBD2 (5 bases each). The CDR3 runs 11 residues. Trimming cost V 3 bases and J 8 bases, with 6 bases left between them. Looked up from germline, CDR1 is WSHSY and CDR2 is SAAADI.

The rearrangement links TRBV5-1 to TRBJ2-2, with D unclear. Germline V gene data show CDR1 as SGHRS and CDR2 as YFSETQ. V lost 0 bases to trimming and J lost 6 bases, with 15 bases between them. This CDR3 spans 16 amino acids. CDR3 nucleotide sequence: TGCGCCAGCAGCTTGGCAACCCCACGGGTACCCGGGGAGCTGTTTTTT. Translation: CASSLATPRVPGELFF.

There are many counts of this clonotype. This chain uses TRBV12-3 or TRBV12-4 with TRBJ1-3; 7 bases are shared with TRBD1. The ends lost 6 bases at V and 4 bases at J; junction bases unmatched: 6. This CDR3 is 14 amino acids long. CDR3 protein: CASSRQGFGNTIYF. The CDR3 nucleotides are TGTGCCAGCAGCAGACAGGGTTTCGGAAACACCATATATTTT.

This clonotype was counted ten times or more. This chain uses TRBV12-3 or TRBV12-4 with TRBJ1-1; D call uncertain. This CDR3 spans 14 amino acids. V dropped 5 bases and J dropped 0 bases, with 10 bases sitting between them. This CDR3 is CASSLRNLNTEAFF. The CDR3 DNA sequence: TGTGCCAGCAGTCTCCGGAACTTGAACACTGAAGCTTTCTTT.

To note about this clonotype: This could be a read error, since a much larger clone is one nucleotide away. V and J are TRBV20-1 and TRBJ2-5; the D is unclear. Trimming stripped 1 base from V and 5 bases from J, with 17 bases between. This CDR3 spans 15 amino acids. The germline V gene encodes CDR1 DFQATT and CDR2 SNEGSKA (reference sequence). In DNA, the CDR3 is TGCAGTGCTAGAGCTGTGGTTGAACAGTTTGAGACCCAGTACTTC. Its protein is CSARAVVEQFETQYF.